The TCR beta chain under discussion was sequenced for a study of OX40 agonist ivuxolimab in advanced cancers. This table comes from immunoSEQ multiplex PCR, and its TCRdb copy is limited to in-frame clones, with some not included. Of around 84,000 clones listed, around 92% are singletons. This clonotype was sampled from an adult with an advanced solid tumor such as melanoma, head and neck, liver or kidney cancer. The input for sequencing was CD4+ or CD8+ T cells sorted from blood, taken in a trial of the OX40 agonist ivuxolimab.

The CDR3 DNA sequence: TGTGCCAGCAGCGTAAATACAGGCCAGTCTCAGTACTTC. Encoded protein: CASSVNTGQSQYF. The chain employs TRBV7-3 and TRBJ2-7; maybe TRBD1 (5 bases). The V and J ends lost 5 bases and 10 bases respectively, with 18 bases between them. Germline V gives CDR1 SGHTA, CDR2 FQGTGA. The CDR3 totals 13 residues. The complete variable domain, with remaining parts taken from reference TRBV7-3 and TRBJ2-7, reads GAGVSQTPSNKVTEKGKYVELRCDPISGHTALYWYRQSLGQGPEFLIYFQGTGAADDSGLPNDRFFAVRPEGSVSTLKIQRTERGDSAVYLCASSVNTGQSQYFGPGTRLTVT.